The 8 T cell receptor beta chains below all came from one sample that was sequenced in a study of T cell changes during pregnancy in multiple sclerosis. The assay was immunoSEQ multiplex PCR, and TCRdb's table has in-frame clones only and misses some. The data hold about 93,000 clones, with 85% to 95% observed a single time. The sequencing here drew on peripheral blood, taken after pregnancy. These receptor sequences come from a female donor with multiple sclerosis, enrolled in a pregnancy study.

This clone has a single count. The genes are TRBV27 and TRBJ2-7; unclear D gene. CDR3 length: 14 amino acids. The germline gives CDR1 MNHEY, CDR2 SMNVEV (reference sequence). The germline V and J ends were trimmed by 3 bases and 6 bases, with 15 bases remaining between them. The CDR3 loop is CASSLGPPIGEQYF. The CDR3 DNA reads as TGTGCCAGCAGTTTGGGCCCGCCAATCGGCGAGCAGTACTTC.

The chain couples TRBV30 to TRBJ2-1; TRBD2 matches at 9 bases. Germline V gene lookup returns CDR1 GTSNPN and CDR2 SVGIG (reference sequence). The J segment lost 8 bases and the V segment lost 0 bases, leaving 2 bases of the junction unmatched. There are 13 residues in the CDR3. CDR3 loop: CAWSVVAGDEQFF. The CDR3 DNA sequence: TGTGCCTGGAGTGTGGTAGCGGGAGATGAGCAGTTCTTC.

The genes are TRBV28 and TRBJ1-2; no firm D call. V was shortened by 2 bases and J by 1 base, with 8 bases between the two germline ends. This CDR3 has 14 residues. The germline V gene encodes CDR1 MDHEN and CDR2 SYDVKM. The CDR3 protein is CASSLRRGNYGYTF. The DNA of the CDR3 is TGTGCCAGCAGTTTACGCCGGGGTAACTATGGCTACACCTTC.

The chain uses TRBV19 and TRBJ2-7; possibly TRBD1 for D (6 bases). V was shortened by 7 bases and J by 2 bases, with 12 bases between the two germline ends. This CDR3 comprises 13 residues. The V gene's germline CDR1 is LNHDA and CDR2 SQIVND (reference sequence). As DNA, the CDR3 is TGTGCCAGTACTGGACAGACAACCTACGAGCAGTACTTC. As protein: CASTGQTTYEQYF.

V and J are TRBV2 and TRBJ1-3, with 7 positions matching TRBD1. The CDR3 totals 14 residues. V lost 3 bases to trimming and J lost 7 bases; unmatched junction nucleotides: 6. Germline CDR1 SNHLY, CDR2 FYNNEI. The CDR3 loop is CASSEETGRNTIYF. DNA of the CDR3: TGTGCCAGCAGTGAGGAGACAGGGAGGAACACCATATATTTT.

This chain links TRBV4-3 with TRBJ2-3; 9 nucleotides align to TRBD2. This CDR3 comprises 16 residues. J gave up 0 bases and V 4 bases, and 5 bases lay outside the gene matches. Looked up from germline, CDR1 is LGHNA and CDR2 is YSLEER. CDR3 in amino acids: CASSRIAGESTDTQYF. The CDR3 nucleotides are TGCGCCAGCAGCCGAATAGCGGGGGAAAGCACAGATACGCAGTATTTT.

This chain links TRBV6-1 with TRBJ1-2, with TRBD1 as a possible D gene (5 bases). The CDR3 extends over 14 amino acids. V lost 0 bases and J 4 bases, leaving 9 bases between the germline ends. CDR1 and CDR2 (germline): MNHNS, SASEGT. The CDR3 bases are TGTGCCAGCAGTGAAGCCGTAGGGGTCTATGGCTACACCTTC. This sequence encodes CASSEAVGVYGYTF.

The chain couples TRBV7-9 to TRBJ2-1, with D unresolved. Germline lookup yields CDR1 SEHNR and CDR2 FQNEAQ (reference sequence). This CDR3 spans 12 amino acids. Trimming shortened V by 1 base and J by 5 bases, and 3 bases separated the two germline ends. CDR3 nucleotide sequence: TGTGCCAGCAGCTTAGTTAACAATGAGCAGTTCTTC. Its protein product is CASSLVNNEQFF.